Presented here are 14 T cell receptor beta chains from one specimen sequenced in a study of a mutant IDH1 vaccine in newly diagnosed glioma. For these receptors, no antigen is known. Only in-frame clones appear in the TCRdb table, and some are missing; sequencing was by immunoSEQ multiplex PCR. This sample has 95,000 to 120,000 clones; 90% occur once, and the top ten carry roughly 0.62%. Specified time point: week 11, during vaccination. In the vaccine, a single dose held 300 ug of the mutant IDH1 20-mer peptide, along with topical imiquimod. The sample consisted of PBMCs, taken from a glioma patient whose treatment included an IDH1 peptide vaccine. Source of these receptors: a woman aged 45-60 years with glioma.

The rearrangement uses TRBV9 and TRBJ1-1; D may be TRBD1 (5 bases). CDR3 length equals 18 residues. The V and J ends lost 0 bases and 0 bases respectively, with 18 bases between them. Germline loops: CDR1 SGDLS, CDR2 YYNGEE. CDR3 loop: CASSVAGQGGAMNTEAFF. The CDR3 DNA reads as TGTGCCAGCAGCGTAGCTGGGCAGGGAGGGGCCATGAACACTGAAGCTTTCTTT.

The chain carries TRBV13 and TRBJ1-2, with D possibly matching TRBD1 (6 bases). The V end was cut by 5 bases, the J end by 0 bases, with 16 bases between. This CDR3 is built from 16 residues. Germline values: CDR1 PRHDT, CDR2 FYEKMQ (reference sequence). CDR3 in DNA: TGTGCCAGCAGCCAGGGATTCGGGGGCGCTAACTATGGCTACACCTTC. Amino acid sequence: CASSQGFGGANYGYTF.

V is TRBV25-1 and J is TRBJ2-2; 11 bases align to TRBD1. The CDR3 is 18 amino acids. Germline V lookup: CDR1 MGHDK, CDR2 SYGVNS. V dropped 3 bases and J dropped 5; count of bases not matched to a gene: 11. CDR3 sequence reads: CASSETIGQGARTGELFF. For the CDR3, the DNA is TGTGCCAGCAGTGAGACTATAGGACAGGGGGCTAGGACCGGGGAGCTGTTTTTT.

This clone was seen once. V gene TRBV7-9 combines with J gene TRBJ2-2, with 11 bases identical to TRBD2. This CDR3 contains 15 residues. Unmatched junction bases numbered 3, after V lost 5 bases and J lost 4 bases. Germline assignment: CDR1 SEHNR and CDR2 FQNEAQ (reference sequence). CDR3 protein: CASSPLAGVTGELFF. The CDR3 nucleotides read TGTGCCAGCAGCCCACTAGCGGGAGTCACCGGGGAGCTGTTTTTT.

Concerning this clone: A junction end diverges from the germline sequence, so it may reflect a read error. The gene calls are TRBV7-7 and TRBJ1-1; no clear D gene. CDR1 and CDR2 from the germline V gene are SSHAT and FNYEAQ (reference sequence). CDR3 size: 13 residues. The CDR3 sequence is CASSSGPDTEAFF. The CDR3 DNA is TGTGCTAGCAGCTCAGGACCGGACACTGAAGCTTTCTTT. The full variable domain, its missing parts supplied by reference TRBV7-7 and TRBJ1-1, is GAGVSQSPRYKVTKRGQDVTLRCDPISSHATLYWYQQALGQGPEFLTYFNYEAQPDKSGLPSDRFSAERPEGSISTLTIQRTEQRDSAMYRCASSSGPDTEAFFGQGTRLTVV.

The chain uses TRBV6-6 and TRBJ1-1; D is perhaps TRBD1 (5 bases). Trimming left V 3 bases short and J 1 base short, with 9 bases between. CDR1 MNHNY and CDR2 SVGAGI come from the germline V gene (reference sequence). CDR3 length: 14 residues. CDR3 sequence (DNA): TGTGCCAGCAGTTATGGAGGGGAGAACACTGAAGCTTTCTTT. This encodes CASSYGGENTEAFF.

V and J are TRBV15 and TRBJ2-7; 7 bases align to TRBD1. CDR3 length: 13 amino acids. The germline V gene encodes CDR1 LNHNV and CDR2 YYDKDF (reference sequence). Unmatched junction bases numbered 4, after V lost 3 bases and J lost 5 bases. In DNA form, the CDR3 reads TGTGCCACCAGCAGCGCACAGGGGAACGAGCAGTACTTC. It codes for CATSSAQGNEQYF. The whole variable domain, remainder taken from reference TRBV15 and TRBJ2-7, is DAMVIQNPRYQVTQFGKPVTLSCSQTLNHNVMYWYQQKSSQAPKLLFHYYDKDFNNEADTPDNFQSRRPNTSFCFLDIRSPGLGDTAMYLCATSSAQGNEQYFGPGTRLTVT.

The chain combines TRBV5-4 with TRBJ2-2, with D perhaps matching TRBD2 (6 bases). Germline assignment: CDR1 SGHNT and CDR2 YYREEE (reference sequence). The V gene lost 3 bases and the J gene lost 2 bases, with 14 bases spanning the gap. The CDR3 contains 16 residues. DNA for the CDR3: TGTGCCAGCAGCTCCGGGGGAATCTCAAACACCGGGGAGCTGTTTTTT. Translation gives CASSSGGISNTGELFF.

V usage is TRBV6-1 and J usage is TRBJ1-1; D is perhaps TRBD1 (6 bases). This CDR3 spans 11 amino acids. The germline CDR1 and CDR2 sequences are MNHNS and SASEGT. Trimming cost V 10 bases and J 6 bases, with 12 bases left between them. This chain's CDR3 is CAITGLAEAFF. CDR3 DNA sequence: TGTGCCATAACAGGGCTGGCTGAAGCTTTCTTT.

This chain joins TRBV27 and TRBJ2-2; TRBD1 agrees at 11 bases. Germline V gene data show CDR1 as MNHEY and CDR2 as SMNVEV (reference sequence). The CDR3 loop spans 15 amino acids. The ends lost 4 bases at V and 4 bases at J; junction bases unmatched: 2. The CDR3 is CASSWGQGVTGELFF. CDR3 coding DNA: TGTGCCAGCAGTTGGGGACAGGGGGTCACCGGGGAGCTGTTTTTT.

The chain recombines TRBV5-1 with TRBJ2-5; D perhaps matches TRBD2 (5 bases). This CDR3 has 15 amino acids. Germline V CDR1 and CDR2: SGHRS, YFSETQ. Deletions cut 1 base from V and 1 base from J, with 11 bases between. CDR3 DNA sequence: TGCGCCAGCAGCTTGATGGCTAGCCCCCAAGAGACCCAGTACTTC. It codes for CASSLMASPQETQYF.

This clone came up a few times. V is TRBV2 and J is TRBJ2-7; D perhaps matches TRBD2 (5 bases). This CDR3 region has 16 residues. Trimming took off 3 bases at V and 1 base at J, with 16 bases between the two ends. Germline V CDR1 and CDR2: SNHLY, FYNNEI. CDR3 nucleotides: TGTGCCAGCAGTGACCCTCCTCCGGGAATATCCTACGAGCAGTACTTC. Translating it yields CASSDPPPGISYEQYF.

J is TRBJ2-7 and V is TRBV11-3, with 10 bases aligning to TRBD1. Germline CDR1 reads SGHNT; CDR2 reads YENEEA. Trimming took 4 bases from V and 5 from J; bases not matched to a gene: 5. The length of the CDR3 is 14 residues. CDR3 sequence reads: CASSSRDRGNEQYF. For the CDR3, the DNA is TGTGCCAGCAGCTCCCGGGACAGGGGCAACGAGCAGTACTTC.

V and J are TRBV14 and TRBJ2-7; D gene unclear. Trimming left V 0 bases short and J 2 bases short, with 8 bases between. Per the germline V gene, CDR1 is SGHDN and CDR2 is FVKESK. CDR3 length: 14 amino acids. The CDR3 loop reads CASSQDGLAYEQYF. The CDR3 nucleotides are TGTGCCAGCAGCCAAGATGGGCTTGCCTACGAGCAGTACTTC.